In this sample, the clone carrying this T cell receptor beta chain turned up a few times. Its antigen is not known. Patients affected by ophthalmopathy presented a Clinical Activity Score of at least 3, a NOSPECS grade of at least 4, and disease duration below 3 months. This entry belongs to a study of T cells in Graves' hyperthyroidism and ophthalmopathy. Overall study: Peripheral blood draws took place at initial diagnosis, ahead of any treatment. Study outcomes and limitations: Blood samples included most of the expanded thyroid clonotypes exceeding 0.001. Ophthalmopathy could be told apart from stable hyperthyroidism with a 13 V-J model.

Researchers took RNA transcripts and amplified the TCR beta CDR3 regions from them. Initially, a first-round RT-PCR of the TCR CDR3 employed the HTBI primer set. TCRdb re-called the multiplex PCR reads through MiXCR, storing one row per CDR3 protein. The data show some 270,000 distinct CDR3 sequences, over 20% seen once. Material: blood. The receptor comes from a woman aged 40 to 49 with Graves' ophthalmopathy.

The CDR3, as DNA: TGTGCTAGTGGTTTGGCCCAGGGGGGTGCTGGCTACACCTTC. It encodes CASGLAQGGAGYTF. The V call is TRBV12-5, the J call TRBJ1-2, with 7 bases matching TRBD1. Per germline, CDR1 LGHNT and CDR2 FRNRAP. The CDR3 is made up of 14 amino acids. The V gene end was trimmed by 1 base and the J gene end by 7 bases; junction bases not matched to a gene: 6.